These 22 T cell receptor beta chains came from one sample sequenced in a study of blood T cells in healthy people across ages. Using a J-beta primer mix together with a sample-barcoded 5' primer, a second PCR was run for 7 to 11 cycles. In TCRdb, the 5' RACE reads were re-called with MiXCR into one record per CDR3 protein. The sample lists fewer than 800,000 distinct CDR3 sequences, around 45% occurring once. Input material: blood. Receptors were obtained from an older woman in good health.

J is TRBJ2-3 and V is TRBV7-8; no definite D call. CDR1 SGHVS and CDR2 FQNEAQ come from the germline V gene. V was cut by 5 bases and J by 1 base, with 16 bases left in between. CDR3 size: 16 residues. This CDR3 reads CASSRPVGEGTDTQYF. As DNA, the CDR3 is TGTGCCAGCAGCCGCCCGGTCGGAGAGGGCACAGATACGCAGTATTTT.

The genes are TRBV6-5 and TRBJ1-1, with D perhaps TRBD1 (6 bases). Germline V gene data show CDR1 as MNHEY and CDR2 as SVGAGI. The CDR3 covers 15 residues. Deletions cut 9 bases from V and 6 bases from J, with 23 bases between. CDR3 sequence (DNA): TGTGCCAGTCGATCTACAGGGTCAAGCCGCCCTGAAGCTTTCTTT. It yields the protein CASRSTGSSRPEAFF.

The rearrangement uses TRBV12-3 or TRBV12-4 and TRBJ1-3; D is uncertain. The CDR3 has 15 residues. V gave up 1 base and J gave up 0 bases, with 7 bases separating them. The CDR3 spells CASSLGFLSGNTIYF. Here the CDR3 DNA reads TGTGCCAGCAGTTTAGGATTCCTCTCTGGAAACACCATATATTTT.

V is TRBV20-1 and J is TRBJ2-2; 9 bases match TRBD2. The trim removed 6 bases at V and 3 bases at J, leaving 8 bases unmatched. This CDR3 has 15 amino acids. Germline CDR1 DFQATT, CDR2 SNEGSKA (reference sequence). The CDR3 protein is CSAIGLAGHTGELFF. CDR3 coding DNA: TGCAGTGCCATAGGGCTAGCGGGACACACCGGGGAGCTGTTTTTT.

V is TRBV29-1 and J is TRBJ2-1, with 9 bases that match TRBD2. The J segment lost 4 bases and the V segment lost 8 bases, leaving 6 bases of the junction unmatched. The germline gives CDR1 SQVTM, CDR2 ANQGSEA. CDR3 length: 13 amino acids. The DNA for the CDR3 is TGCAGCCAAGGTAGCGGGAGTTACAATGAGCAGTTCTTC. Translated, it gives CSQGSGSYNEQFF.

The genes are TRBV5-6 and TRBJ1-6; 7 nucleotides line up with TRBD1. V dropped 4 bases and J dropped 0; count of bases not matched to a gene: 7. The CDR3 sequence is 17 residues long. The germline gives CDR1 SGHDT, CDR2 YYEEEE. The CDR3 DNA reads as TGTGCCAGCAGCCCCACAGGGGCCAGCTCCTATAATTCACCCCTCCACTTT. As protein: CASSPTGASSYNSPLHF. Complete variable domain (other parts from reference TRBV5-6 and TRBJ1-6): DAGVTQSPTHLIKTRGQQVTLRCSPKSGHDTVSWYQQALGQGPQFIFQYYEEEERQRGNFPDRFSGHQFPNYSSELNVNALLLGDSALYLCASSPTGASSYNSPLHFGNGTRLTVT.

The J gene is TRBJ2-1, the V gene TRBV5-4; weak D call: TRBD2 (5 bases). V lost 4 bases and J 5 bases, leaving 10 bases between the germline ends. CDR3 size: 13 residues. In germline, CDR1 is SGHNT, CDR2 YYREEE (reference sequence). CDR3 nucleotide sequence: TGTGCCAGCAGCGCTTCTAGCAACAATGAGCAGTTCTTC. It translates to CASSASSNNEQFF.

This chain links TRBV27 with TRBJ1-2; no clear D. V dropped 2 bases and J dropped 8 bases, with 15 bases sitting between them. Germline V gene sequence: CDR1 MNHEY, CDR2 SMNVEV (reference sequence). The CDR3 contains 14 residues. The CDR3 reads CASSLGNSGAGYTF. The DNA for the CDR3 is TGTGCCAGCAGTTTAGGAAACTCAGGTGCCGGCTACACCTTC.

The V and J genes are TRBV6-6 and TRBJ1-4; 8 bases fit TRBD1. Trimming cost V 2 bases and J 4 bases; bases outside gene matches: 3. Germline V gene lookup returns CDR1 MNHNY and CDR2 SVGAGI (reference sequence). This CDR3 is 15 amino acids long. This CDR3 reads CASSYGTGINEKLFF. CDR3 in DNA: TGTGCCAGCAGTTACGGGACAGGAATTAATGAAAAACTGTTTTTT.

This clonotype showed up just a few times. The gene calls are TRBV20-1 and TRBJ2-7, with D tentatively TRBD2 (5 bases). Trimming stripped 0 bases from V and 3 bases from J, with 12 bases between. The CDR3 is made up of 14 amino acids. Germline loops: CDR1 DFQATT, CDR2 SNEGSKA (reference sequence). CDR3 sequence: CSARDPLSGYEQYF. Written as DNA, the CDR3 is TGCAGTGCTAGAGACCCGTTGAGCGGCTACGAGCAGTACTTC.

This clonotype was detected only a few times. V is TRBV7-2 and J is TRBJ2-5; TRBD2 matches 11 bases. The CDR3 has 16 residues. J was trimmed by 5 bases and V by 2 bases; bases with no gene match: 7. Germline CDR1 reads SGHTA; CDR2 reads FQGNSA. CDR3 nucleotide sequence: TGTGCCAGCAGCTTATTACTAGCGGGAGCTGGGGAGACCCAGTACTTC. Its protein product is CASSLLLAGAGETQYF.

V usage is TRBV7-2 and J usage is TRBJ2-7; D ambiguous. This CDR3 has 13 residues. The V and J ends lost 3 bases and 0 bases respectively, with 6 bases between them. Per the germline V gene, CDR1 is SGHTA and CDR2 is FQGNSA. As DNA, the CDR3 is TGTGCCAGCAGCTTTGTGGACTCCTACGAGCAGTACTTC. Its translation: CASSFVDSYEQYF.

V gene TRBV11-2 combines with J gene TRBJ2-3, with a possible D match to TRBD1 (6 bases). The V and J ends lost 6 bases and 0 bases respectively, with 16 bases between them. The CDR3 length is 16 residues. The germline CDR1 and CDR2 sequences are SGHAT and FQNNGV. CDR3 nucleotide sequence: TGTGCCAGCAGTTTAACAGGGTTCCCTAGCACAGATACGCAGTATTTT. Translated: CASSLTGFPSTDTQYF. Full variable domain (missing parts from reference TRBV11-2 and TRBJ2-3): EAGVAQSPRYKIIEKRQSVAFWCNPISGHATLYWYQQILGQGPKLLIQFQNNGVVDDSQLPKDRFSAERLKGVDSTLKIQPAKLEDSAVYLCASSLTGFPSTDTQYFGPGTRLTVL.

The gene calls are TRBV5-5 and TRBJ2-7; the D call may be TRBD1 or TRBD2 (5 bases each). The germline gives CDR1 SGHKS, CDR2 YYEKEE (reference sequence). V gave up 0 bases and J gave up 2 bases, with 15 bases separating them. The CDR3 runs 16 residues. The CDR3 sequence is CASSLAGAATTYEQYF. CDR3 DNA sequence: TGTGCCAGCAGCTTGGCCGGGGCGGCTACTACCTACGAGCAGTACTTC.

This clonotype was detected only once. The chain recombines TRBV11-1 with TRBJ2-1; 12 bases are a match to TRBD2. The J call is in doubt because the DNA end fits TRBJ2-7 better. The CDR3 extends over 22 amino acids. Per germline, CDR1 SGHAT and CDR2 FQDESV (reference sequence). The CDR3 DNA reads TGTGCCAGCAGCTTAGGTTGGTTTAAGGGGACTAGCGGGCCGAGCTCCTACAATGAGCAGTACTTC. Translation gives CASSLGWFKGTSGPSSYNEQYF.

In its sample, this clonotype was seen a few times. The CDR3 nucleotides read TGTGCCAGCAGCTTAAACTCAATCACAGATACGCAGTATTTT. The encoded protein is CASSLNSITDTQYF. The chain employs TRBV11-2 and TRBJ2-3; no clear D gene. CDR1 and CDR2 from the germline V gene are SGHAT and FQNNGV. V was pared by 2 bases and J by 2 bases, with 8 bases between. There are 14 residues in the CDR3.

The chain uses TRBV29-1 and TRBJ2-3, with unresolved D. Trimming cost V 3 bases and J 3 bases, with 10 bases left between them. The CDR3 is 13 residues long. Germline V CDR1 and CDR2: SQVTM, ANQGSEA. The CDR3 here is CSVDGPRTDTQYF. In DNA form, the CDR3 reads TGCAGCGTTGACGGCCCCCGGACAGATACGCAGTATTTT.

The gene calls are TRBV5-1 and TRBJ1-3; possible D gene TRBD1, 5 bases. Germline values: CDR1 SGHRS, CDR2 YFSETQ. There are 15 residues in the CDR3. Deletions cut 2 bases from V and 0 bases from J, with 9 bases between. The CDR3 region has the DNA TGCGCCAGCAGCTTCCAGGGCGACTCTGGAAACACCATATATTTT. Translated, it gives CASSFQGDSGNTIYF.

The chain links TRBV5-1 to TRBJ2-1, with D unclear. The germline V and J ends were trimmed by 0 bases and 5 bases, with 9 bases remaining between them. This CDR3 spans 14 amino acids. Per the germline V gene, CDR1 is SGHRS and CDR2 is YFSETQ. This chain's CDR3 is CASSLERTHNEQFF. CDR3 coding DNA: TGCGCCAGCAGCTTGGAGCGCACCCACAATGAGCAGTTCTTC.

The gene calls are TRBV4-3 and TRBJ2-6; possibly TRBD1 for D (6 bases). The CDR3 contains 16 residues. V dropped 4 bases and J dropped 2 bases, with 12 bases sitting between them. Germline V lookup: CDR1 LGHNA, CDR2 YSLEER. CDR3 nucleotides: TGCGCCAGCAGCCCAGGGGCGGCTGCTGGGGCCAACGTCCTGACTTTC. Its protein product is CASSPGAAAGANVLTF.

This clonotype turned up a few times. The chain has TRBV7-9 and TRBJ2-5; unclear D gene. This CDR3 spans 13 amino acids. V was pared by 0 bases and J by 5 bases, with 7 bases between. Germline values: CDR1 SEHNR, CDR2 FQNEAQ (reference sequence). The CDR3 DNA reads as TGTGCCAGCAGCTTAGCGTCGAGGGAGACCCAGTACTTC. Translated, it gives CASSLASRETQYF.

V and J are TRBV7-2 and TRBJ1-1; the D gene is possibly TRBD1 (5 bases). Trimming shortened V by 4 bases and J by 6 bases, and 12 bases separated the two germline ends. This CDR3 has 13 amino acids. CDR1 and CDR2 from the germline V gene are SGHTA and FQGNSA. CDR3 in DNA: TGTGCCAGCAGCTATCGACAGTTACCTGAAGCTTTCTTT. It codes for CASSYRQLPEAFF.